This T cell receptor (beta chain) appears in the sequencing data of a study of T cells after yellow fever vaccination. The study, taken as a whole, reports: Abundant clonotypes from the bulk population could contaminate FACS-sorted repertoires. Detected again after the booster were most primary-vaccination clones, at 96% CD4 and 80% to 90% CD8. A minor fraction of clonotypes spanned both CD4 and CD8 compartments.

With 3 bases removed from V and 0 bases from J, the gap between germline ends came to 8 bases. This CDR3 has 13 amino acids. From germline, CDR1 is SQVTM and CDR2 ANQGSEA. One entry per CDR3 protein, called by TCRdb with MiXCR from the 5' RACE reads. The sample shows about 580,000 distinct CDR3 sequences, about a sixth of them seen only once. For this clonotype: Its antigen is as yet unknown.

The V gene is TRBV29-1, the J gene TRBJ1-1, with a tentative D call TRBD1 (6 bases). This material consisted of PBMCs, taken less than 6 days after the first yellow fever vaccination. This TCR came from a young man who received the YFV17D yellow fever vaccine. CDR3 DNA: TGCAGCGTTGAGGGACAACTGAACACTGAAGCTTTCTTT. It translates to CSVEGQLNTEAFF.